This T cell receptor beta chain was sequenced for a study of blood T cell repertoires in COVID-19. Study as a whole: From T cells, B-cell-depleted T cells, or PBMCs came the material, which was cDNA or gDNA.

The CDR3 has 16 residues. Germline V gene lookup returns CDR1 SGHVS and CDR2 FNYEAQ. The J segment lost 6 bases and the V segment lost 5 bases, leaving 12 bases of the junction unmatched. Produced via immunoSEQ multiplex PCR; TCRdb's table is partial and in-frame only. The sample contains about 21,000 clones, 75% to 85% of which appear only once. Specimen: peripheral blood. J is TRBJ1-5 and V is TRBV7-6, with 8 bases lining up with TRBD1. The receptor comes from an elderly man with acute or convalescent COVID-19. The CDR3 spells CASSPRTGKLSQPQHF. In nucleotides, the CDR3 is TGTGCCAGCAGCCCCCGGACAGGGAAGCTCAGTCAGCCCCAGCATTTT.